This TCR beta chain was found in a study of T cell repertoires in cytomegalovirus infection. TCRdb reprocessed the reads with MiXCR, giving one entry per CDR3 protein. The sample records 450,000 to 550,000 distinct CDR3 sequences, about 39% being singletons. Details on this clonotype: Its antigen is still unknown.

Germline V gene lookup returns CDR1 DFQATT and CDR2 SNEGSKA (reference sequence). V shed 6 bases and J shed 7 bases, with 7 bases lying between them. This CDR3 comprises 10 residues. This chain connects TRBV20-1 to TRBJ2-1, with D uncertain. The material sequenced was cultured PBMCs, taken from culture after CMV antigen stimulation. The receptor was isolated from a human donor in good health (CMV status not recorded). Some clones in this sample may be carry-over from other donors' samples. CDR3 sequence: CSALHNEQFF. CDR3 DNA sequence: TGCAGTGCCTTACATAATGAGCAGTTCTTC.